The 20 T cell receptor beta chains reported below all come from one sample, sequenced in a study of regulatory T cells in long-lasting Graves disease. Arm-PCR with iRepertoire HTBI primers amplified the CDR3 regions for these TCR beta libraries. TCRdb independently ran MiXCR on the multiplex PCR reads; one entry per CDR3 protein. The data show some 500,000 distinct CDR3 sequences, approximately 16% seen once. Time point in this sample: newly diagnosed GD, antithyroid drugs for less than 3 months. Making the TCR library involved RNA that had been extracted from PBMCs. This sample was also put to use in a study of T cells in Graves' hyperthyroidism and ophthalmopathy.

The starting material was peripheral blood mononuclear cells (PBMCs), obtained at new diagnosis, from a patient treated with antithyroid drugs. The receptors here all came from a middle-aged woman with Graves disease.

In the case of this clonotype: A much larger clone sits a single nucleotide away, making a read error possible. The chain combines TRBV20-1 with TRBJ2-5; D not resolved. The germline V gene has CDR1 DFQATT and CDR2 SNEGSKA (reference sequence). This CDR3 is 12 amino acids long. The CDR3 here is CSAREGQETPYF. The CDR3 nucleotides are TGCAGTGCTAGAGAGGGTCAAGAGACCCCGTACTTC.

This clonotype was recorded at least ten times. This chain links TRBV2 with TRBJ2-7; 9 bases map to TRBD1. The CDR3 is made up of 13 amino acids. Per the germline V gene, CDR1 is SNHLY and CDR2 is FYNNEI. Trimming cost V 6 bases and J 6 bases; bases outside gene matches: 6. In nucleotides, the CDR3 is TGTGCCAGCAGATCGGGACAGGGTAGCGAGCAGTACTTC. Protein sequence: CASRSGQGSEQYF.

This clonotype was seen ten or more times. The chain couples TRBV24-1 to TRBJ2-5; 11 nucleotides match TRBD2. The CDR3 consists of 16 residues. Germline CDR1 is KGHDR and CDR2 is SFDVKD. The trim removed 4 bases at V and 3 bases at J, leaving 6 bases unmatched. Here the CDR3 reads CATSDQTSGAEETQYF. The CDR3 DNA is TGTGCCACCAGTGACCAGACTAGCGGGGCCGAAGAGACCCAGTACTTC.

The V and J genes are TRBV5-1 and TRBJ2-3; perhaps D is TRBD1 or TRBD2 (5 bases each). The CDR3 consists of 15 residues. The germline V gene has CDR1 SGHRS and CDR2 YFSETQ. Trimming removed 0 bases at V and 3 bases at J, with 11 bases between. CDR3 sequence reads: CASSLELGETDTQYF. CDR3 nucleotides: TGCGCCAGCAGCTTGGAACTAGGGGAGACAGATACGCAGTATTTT.

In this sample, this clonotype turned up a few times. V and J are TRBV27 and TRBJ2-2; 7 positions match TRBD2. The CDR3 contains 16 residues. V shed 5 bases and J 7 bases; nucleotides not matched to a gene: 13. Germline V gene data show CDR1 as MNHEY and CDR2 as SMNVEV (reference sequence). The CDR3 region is CASSPEGGVVGGELFF. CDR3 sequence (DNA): TGTGCCAGCAGTCCTGAGGGAGGGGTTGTGGGCGGGGAGCTGTTTTTT.

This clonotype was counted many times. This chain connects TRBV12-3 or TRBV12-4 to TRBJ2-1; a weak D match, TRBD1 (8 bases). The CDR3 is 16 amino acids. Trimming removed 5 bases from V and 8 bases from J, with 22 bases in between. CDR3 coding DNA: TGTGCCAGCAGTACGCTCCCCAGGGGGCTAGCGGATGAGCAGTTCTTC. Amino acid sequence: CASSTLPRGLADEQFF.

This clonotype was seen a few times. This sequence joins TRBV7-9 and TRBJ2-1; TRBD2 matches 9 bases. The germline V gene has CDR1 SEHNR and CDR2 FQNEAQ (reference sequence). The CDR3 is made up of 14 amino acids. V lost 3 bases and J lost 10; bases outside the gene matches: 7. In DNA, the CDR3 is TGTGCCAGCAGCTTGGGCGGGGGGGCATGGGAGCAGTTCTTC. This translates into CASSLGGGAWEQFF.

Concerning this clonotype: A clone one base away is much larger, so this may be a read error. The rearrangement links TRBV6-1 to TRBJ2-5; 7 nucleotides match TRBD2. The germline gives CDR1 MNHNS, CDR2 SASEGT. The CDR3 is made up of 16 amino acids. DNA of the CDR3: TGTACCAGCACCCACTTGGGAGGGAGGGCCCAAGAGACCCAGTACTTC. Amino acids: CTSTHLGGRAQETQYF.

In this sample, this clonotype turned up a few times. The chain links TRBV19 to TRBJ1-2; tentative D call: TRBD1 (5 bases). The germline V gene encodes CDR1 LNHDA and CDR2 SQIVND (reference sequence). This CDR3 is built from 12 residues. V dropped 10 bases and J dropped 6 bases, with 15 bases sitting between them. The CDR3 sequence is CANEGRRDGYTF. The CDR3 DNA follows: TGTGCCAACGAGGGGCGGAGGGATGGCTACACCTTC.

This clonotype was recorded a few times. CDR3 sequence: CSARDAGTGSEQYF. The CDR3 region has the DNA TGCAGTGCTAGAGACGCCGGGACAGGGAGCGAGCAGTACTTC. The chain is built from TRBV20-1 and TRBJ2-7; TRBD1 matches 9 bases. Germline lookup yields CDR1 DFQATT and CDR2 SNEGSKA (reference sequence). V was clipped by 0 bases and J by 6 bases; unmatched bases: 6. This CDR3 spans 14 amino acids.

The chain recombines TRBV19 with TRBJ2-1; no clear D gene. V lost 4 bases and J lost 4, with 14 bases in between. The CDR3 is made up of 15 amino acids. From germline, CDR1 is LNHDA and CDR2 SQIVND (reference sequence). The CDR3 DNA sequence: TGTGCCAGTAGTACAACATACCCCCCTTACAATGAGCAGTTCTTC. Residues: CASSTTYPPYNEQFF. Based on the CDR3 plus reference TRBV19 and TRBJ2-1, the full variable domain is DGGITQSPKYLFRKEGQNVTLSCEQNLNHDAMYWYRQDPGQGLRLIYYSQIVNDFQKGDIAEGYSVSREKKESFPLTVTSAQKNPTAFYLCASSTTYPPYNEQFFGPGTRLTVL.

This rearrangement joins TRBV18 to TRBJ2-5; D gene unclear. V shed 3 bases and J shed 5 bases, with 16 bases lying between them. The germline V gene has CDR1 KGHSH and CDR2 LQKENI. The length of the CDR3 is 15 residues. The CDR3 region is CASSPLQTPSETQYF. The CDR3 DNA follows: TGTGCCAGCTCACCGTTACAGACACCCAGCGAGACCCAGTACTTC. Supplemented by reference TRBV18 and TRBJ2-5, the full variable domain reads NAGVMQNPRHLVRRRGQEARLRCSPMKGHSHVYWYRQLPEEGLKFMVYLQKENIIDESGMPKERFSAEFPKEGPSILRIQQVVRGDSAAYFCASSPLQTPSETQYFGPGTRLLVL.

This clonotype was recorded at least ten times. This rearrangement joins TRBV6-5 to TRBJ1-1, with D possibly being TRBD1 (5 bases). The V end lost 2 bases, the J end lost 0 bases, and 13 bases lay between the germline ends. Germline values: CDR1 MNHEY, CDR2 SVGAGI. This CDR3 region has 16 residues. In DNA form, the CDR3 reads TGTGCCAGCAGTTACGGTTACGGACACCTGAACACTGAAGCTTTCTTT. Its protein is CASSYGYGHLNTEAFF.

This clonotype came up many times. The CDR3 reads CSARDSGASYNEQFF. CDR3 sequence (DNA): TGCAGTGCTAGGGATAGCGGGGCCTCCTACAATGAGCAGTTCTTC. The chain is built from TRBV20-1 and TRBJ2-1; TRBD2 matches 8 bases. From germline, CDR1 is DFQATT and CDR2 SNEGSKA (reference sequence). The trim removed 3 bases at V and 0 bases at J, leaving 4 bases unmatched. This CDR3 comprises 15 residues.

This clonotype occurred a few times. CDR3 DNA sequence: TGCGCCAGCAGCGTGTACAGGGGAGGAACCGGGGAGCTGTTTTTT. As protein: CASSVYRGGTGELFF. The rearrangement joins TRBV5-1 to TRBJ2-2, with D possibly matching TRBD1 (7 bases). The germline gives CDR1 SGHRS, CDR2 YFSETQ. V lost 4 bases and J lost 5, with 15 bases in between. This CDR3 region has 15 residues.

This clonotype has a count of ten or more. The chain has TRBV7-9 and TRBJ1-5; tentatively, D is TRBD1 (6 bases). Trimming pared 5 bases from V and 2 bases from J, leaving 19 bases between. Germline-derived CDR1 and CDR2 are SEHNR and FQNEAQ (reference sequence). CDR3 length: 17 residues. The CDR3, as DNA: TGTGCCAGCAGCCCTGACAGGATCGGAGGCGGCAATCAGCCCCAGCATTTT. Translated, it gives CASSPDRIGGGNQPQHF.

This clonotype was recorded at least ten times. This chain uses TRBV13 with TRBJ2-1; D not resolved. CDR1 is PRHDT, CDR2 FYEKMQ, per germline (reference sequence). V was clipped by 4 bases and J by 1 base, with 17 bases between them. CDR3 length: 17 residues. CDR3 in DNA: TGTGCCAGCAGCTCGACAATAGGACCTAAATCCTACAATGAGCAGTTCTTC. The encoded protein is CASSSTIGPKSYNEQFF. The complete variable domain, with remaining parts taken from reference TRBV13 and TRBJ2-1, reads AAGVIQSPRHLIKEKRETATLKCYPIPRHDTVYWYQQGPGQDPQFLISFYEKMQSDKGSIPDRFSAQQFSDYHSELNMSSLELGDSALYFCASSSTIGPKSYNEQFFGPGTRLTVL.

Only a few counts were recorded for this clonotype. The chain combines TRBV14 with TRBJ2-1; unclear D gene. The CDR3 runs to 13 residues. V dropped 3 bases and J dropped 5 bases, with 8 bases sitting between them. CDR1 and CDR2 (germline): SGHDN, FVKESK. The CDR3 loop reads CASSQIADNEQFF. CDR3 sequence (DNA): TGTGCCAGCAGCCAGATCGCGGACAATGAGCAGTTCTTC.

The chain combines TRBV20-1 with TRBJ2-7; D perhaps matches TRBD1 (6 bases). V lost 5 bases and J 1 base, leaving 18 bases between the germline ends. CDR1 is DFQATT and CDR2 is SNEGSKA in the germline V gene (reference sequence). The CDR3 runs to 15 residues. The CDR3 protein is CSAYFRGRGSYEQYF. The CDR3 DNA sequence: TGCAGTGCTTACTTCAGGGGTAGGGGTTCCTACGAGCAGTACTTC.

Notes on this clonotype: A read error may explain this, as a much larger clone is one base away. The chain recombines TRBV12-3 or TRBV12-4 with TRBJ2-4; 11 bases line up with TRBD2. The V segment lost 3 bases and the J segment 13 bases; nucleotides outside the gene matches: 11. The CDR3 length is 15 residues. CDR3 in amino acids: CASSFRLAGYNEQYF. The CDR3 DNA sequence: TGTGCCAGCAGTTTCCGACTAGCGGGGTACAATGAGCAGTACTTC.